These T cell receptor beta chains were read from a single sample in a study of T cell responses to AZD1222 COVID-19 vaccine. Libraries were prepared by immunoSEQ multiplex PCR; TCRdb keeps only in-frame clonotypes and omits some of them. The table has more than 85,000 clones, about nine tenths seen once; the top ten hold roughly 7.8%. Sequencing was performed on peripheral blood, taken on day 0 of AZD1222 vaccination. These receptors were collected from an adult in good health. CDR3s include the opening cysteine and the closing phenylalanine or tryptophan. The D gene is left open where the match is weak.

v_gene	d_gene	j_gene	CDR3nt	CDR3aa
TRBV5-6	TRBD1	TRBJ2-1	TGTGCCAGCAGCATTCGGACAGGGGTCGCCCATGAGCAGTTCTTC	CASSIRTGVAHEQFF
TRBV6-4	NA	TRBJ2-3	TGTGCCAGCAGTGACCAGGACCGACTCGTAACAGATACGCAGTATTTT	CASSDQDRLVTDTQYF
TRBV24-1	TRBD2	TRBJ2-3	TGTGCCACCAGTGATTTGGGCGGGGGGGCGGCAGATACGCAGTATTTT	CATSDLGGGAADTQYF
TRBV24-1	TRBD1	TRBJ2-1	TGTGCCACCAGTGATGCCGGACAGGGGGTGACTAATGAGCAGTTCTTC	CATSDAGQGVTNEQFF
TRBV18	NA	TRBJ2-7	TGTGCCAGCTCACCAGCGGCGGGAACATACGAGCAGTACTTC	CASSPAAGTYEQYF
TRBV6-5	TRBD2	TRBJ2-5	TGTGCCAGCAGTTCGACTAGCGGGGGACGGGAGACCCAGTACTTC	CASSSTSGGRETQYF
TRBV4-1	TRBD2	TRBJ2-7	TGCGCCAGCAGCCAAGAAGGCGCGGGGGGTTACGAGCAGTACTTC	CASSQEGAGGYEQYF
TRBV3-1/TRBV3-2	TRBD1	TRBJ1-1	TGTGCCAGCAGCCAAAGACAGGGAAGGACTGAAGCTTTCTTT	CASSQRQGRTEAFF
TRBV6-5	NA	TRBJ1-6	TGTGCCAGCAGCCTCTTTGGGGGAGGGAATTCACCCCTCCACTTT	CASSLFGGGNSPLHF
TRBV27	TRBD1	TRBJ1-2	TGTGCCAGCGGCTCAGATACCGGGACAGCGAATGGCTACACCTTC	CASGSDTGTANGYTF
TRBV12-3/TRBV12-4	NA	TRBJ1-2	TGTGCCAGCAGGGGGACTCTCGTCCATGGCTACACCTTC	CASRGTLVHGYTF
TRBV5-1	TRBD1	TRBJ1-1	TGCGCCAGCAGCTTGGGCTCCGGGACAGGGAACACTGAAGCTTTCTTT	CASSLGSGTGNTEAFF
TRBV5-1	NA	TRBJ2-5	TGCGCCAGCAGCTTAGGAACTACTATTAACCAAGAGACCCAGTACTTC	CASSLGTTINQETQYF
TRBV30	TRBD1	TRBJ1-6	TGTGCCTGGAGCCTACGCCGGGACAGAGGGTGGAATTCACCCCTCCACTTT	CAWSLRRDRGWNSPLHF
TRBV6-5	NA	TRBJ1-1	TGTGCCAGCAAGAAAGGTCAGGGGTTTGAAGCTTTCTTT	CASKKGQGFEAFF
TRBV6-4	NA	TRBJ2-3	TGTGCCAGCAGTGACTCTCGCAGCCCCGTGGATACGCAGTATTTT	CASSDSRSPVDTQYF